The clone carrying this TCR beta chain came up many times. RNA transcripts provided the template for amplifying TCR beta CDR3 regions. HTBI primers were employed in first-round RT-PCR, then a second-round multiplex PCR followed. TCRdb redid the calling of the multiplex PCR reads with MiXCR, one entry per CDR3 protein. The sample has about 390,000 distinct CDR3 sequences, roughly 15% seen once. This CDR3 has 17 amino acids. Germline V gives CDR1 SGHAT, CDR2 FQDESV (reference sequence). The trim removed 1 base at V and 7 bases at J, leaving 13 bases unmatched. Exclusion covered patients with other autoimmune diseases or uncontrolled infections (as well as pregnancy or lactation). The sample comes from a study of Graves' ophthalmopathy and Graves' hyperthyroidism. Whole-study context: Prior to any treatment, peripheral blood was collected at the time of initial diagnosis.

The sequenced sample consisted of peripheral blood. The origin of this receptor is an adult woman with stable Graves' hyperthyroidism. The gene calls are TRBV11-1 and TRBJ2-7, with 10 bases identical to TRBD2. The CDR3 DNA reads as TGTGCCAGCAGCTTAGAAGGATTGGCTAGCGGGAGTGAAGAGCAGTACTTC. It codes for CASSLEGLASGSEEQYF.